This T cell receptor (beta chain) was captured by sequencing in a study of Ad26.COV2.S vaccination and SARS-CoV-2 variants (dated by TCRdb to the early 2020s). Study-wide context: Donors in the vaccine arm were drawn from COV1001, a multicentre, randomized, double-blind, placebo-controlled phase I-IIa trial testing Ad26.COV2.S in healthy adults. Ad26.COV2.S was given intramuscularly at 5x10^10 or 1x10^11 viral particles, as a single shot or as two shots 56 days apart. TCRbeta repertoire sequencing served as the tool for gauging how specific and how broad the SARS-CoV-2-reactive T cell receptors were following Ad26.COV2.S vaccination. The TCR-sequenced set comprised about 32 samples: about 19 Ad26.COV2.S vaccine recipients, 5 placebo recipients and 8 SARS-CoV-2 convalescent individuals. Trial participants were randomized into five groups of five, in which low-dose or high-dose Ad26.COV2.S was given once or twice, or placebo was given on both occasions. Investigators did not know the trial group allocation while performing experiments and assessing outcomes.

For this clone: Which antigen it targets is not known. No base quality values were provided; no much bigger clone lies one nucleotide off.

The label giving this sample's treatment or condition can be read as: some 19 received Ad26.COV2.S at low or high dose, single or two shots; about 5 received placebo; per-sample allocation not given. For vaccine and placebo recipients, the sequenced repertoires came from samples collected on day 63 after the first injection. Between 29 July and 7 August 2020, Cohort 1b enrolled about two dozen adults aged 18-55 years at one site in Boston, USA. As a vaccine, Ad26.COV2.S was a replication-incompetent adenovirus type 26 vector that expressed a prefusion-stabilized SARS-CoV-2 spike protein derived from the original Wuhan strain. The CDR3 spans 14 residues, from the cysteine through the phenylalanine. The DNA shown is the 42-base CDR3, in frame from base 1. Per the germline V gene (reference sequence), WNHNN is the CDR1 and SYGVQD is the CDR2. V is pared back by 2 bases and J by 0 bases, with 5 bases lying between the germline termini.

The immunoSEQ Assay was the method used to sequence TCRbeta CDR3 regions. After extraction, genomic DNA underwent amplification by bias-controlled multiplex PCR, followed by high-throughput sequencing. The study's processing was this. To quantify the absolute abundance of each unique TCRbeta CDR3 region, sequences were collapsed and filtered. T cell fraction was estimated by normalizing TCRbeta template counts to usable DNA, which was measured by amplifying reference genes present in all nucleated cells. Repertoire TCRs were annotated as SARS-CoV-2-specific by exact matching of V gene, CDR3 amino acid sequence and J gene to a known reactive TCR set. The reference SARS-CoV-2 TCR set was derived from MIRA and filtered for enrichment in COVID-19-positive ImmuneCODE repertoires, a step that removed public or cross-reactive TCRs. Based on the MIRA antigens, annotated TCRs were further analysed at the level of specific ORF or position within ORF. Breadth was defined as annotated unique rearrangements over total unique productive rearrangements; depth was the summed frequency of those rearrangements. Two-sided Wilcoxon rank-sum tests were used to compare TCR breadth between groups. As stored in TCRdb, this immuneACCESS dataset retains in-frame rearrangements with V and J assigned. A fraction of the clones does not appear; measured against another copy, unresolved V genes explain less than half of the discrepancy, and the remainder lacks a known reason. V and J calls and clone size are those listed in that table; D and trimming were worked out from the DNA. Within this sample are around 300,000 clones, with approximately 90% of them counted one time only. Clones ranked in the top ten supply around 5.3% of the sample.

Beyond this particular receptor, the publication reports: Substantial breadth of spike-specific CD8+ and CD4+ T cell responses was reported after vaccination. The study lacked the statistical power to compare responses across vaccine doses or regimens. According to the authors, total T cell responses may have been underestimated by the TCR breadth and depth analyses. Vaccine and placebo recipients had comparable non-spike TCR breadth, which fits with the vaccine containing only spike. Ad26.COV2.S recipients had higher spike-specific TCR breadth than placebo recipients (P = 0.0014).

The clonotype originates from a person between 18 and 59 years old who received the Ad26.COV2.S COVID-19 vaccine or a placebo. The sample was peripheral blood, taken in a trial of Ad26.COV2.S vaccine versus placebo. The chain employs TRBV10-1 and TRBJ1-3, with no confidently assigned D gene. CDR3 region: CASSETSSGNTIYF. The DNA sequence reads TGCGCCAGCAGTGAGACCAGCTCTGGAAACACCATATATTTT.